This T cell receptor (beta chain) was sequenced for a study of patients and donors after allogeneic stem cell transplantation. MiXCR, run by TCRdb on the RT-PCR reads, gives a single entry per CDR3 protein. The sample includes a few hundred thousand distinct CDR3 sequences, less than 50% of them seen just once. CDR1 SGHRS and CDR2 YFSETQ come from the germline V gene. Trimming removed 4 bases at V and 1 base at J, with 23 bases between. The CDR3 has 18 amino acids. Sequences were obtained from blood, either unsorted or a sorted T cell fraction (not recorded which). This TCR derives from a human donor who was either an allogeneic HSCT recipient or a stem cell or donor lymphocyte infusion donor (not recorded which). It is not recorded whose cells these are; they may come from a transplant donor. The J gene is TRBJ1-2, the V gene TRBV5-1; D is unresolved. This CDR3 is CASSQETSGIFVNYGYTF. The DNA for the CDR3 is TGCGCCAGCAGCCAAGAAACGAGCGGAATCTTCGTTAACTATGGCTACACCTTC.